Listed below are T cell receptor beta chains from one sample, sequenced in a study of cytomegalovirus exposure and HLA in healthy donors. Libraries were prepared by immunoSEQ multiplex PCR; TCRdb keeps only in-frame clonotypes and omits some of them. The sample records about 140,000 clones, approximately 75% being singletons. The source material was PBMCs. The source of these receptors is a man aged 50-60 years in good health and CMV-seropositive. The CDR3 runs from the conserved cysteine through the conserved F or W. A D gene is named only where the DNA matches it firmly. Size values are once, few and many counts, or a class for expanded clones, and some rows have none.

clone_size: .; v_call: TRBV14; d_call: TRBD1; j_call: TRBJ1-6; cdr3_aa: CASSGQVVGSPLHF; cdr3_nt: TGTGCCAGCAGCGGACAGGTTGTGGGCTCACCCCTCCACTTT
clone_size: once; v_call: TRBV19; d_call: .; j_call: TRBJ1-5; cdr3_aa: CASTPQGMSNQPQHF; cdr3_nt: TGTGCCAGTACCCCCCAGGGGATGAGCAATCAGCCCCAGCATTTT
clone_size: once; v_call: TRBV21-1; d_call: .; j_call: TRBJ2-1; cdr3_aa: CASSPPSAPSDSYNEQFF; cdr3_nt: TGTGCCAGCAGCCCGCCTAGCGCCCCATCCGACTCCTACAATGAGCAGTTCTTC
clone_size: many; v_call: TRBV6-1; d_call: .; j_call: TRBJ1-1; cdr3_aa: CASKTELNTEAFF; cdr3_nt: TGTGCCAGCAAGACAGAACTTAACACTGAAGCTTTCTTT
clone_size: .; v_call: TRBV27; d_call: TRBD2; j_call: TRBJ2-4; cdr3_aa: CASRLAGDFKNIQYF; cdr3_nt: TGTGCCAGCAGACTAGCGGGAGACTTCAAAAACATTCAGTACTTC
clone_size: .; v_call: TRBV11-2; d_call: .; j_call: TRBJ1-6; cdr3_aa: CASSLLSYNSPLHF; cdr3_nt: TGTGCCAGCAGCTTATTATCCTATAATTCACCCCTCCACTTT
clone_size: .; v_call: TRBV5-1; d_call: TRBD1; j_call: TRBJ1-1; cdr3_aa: CASSTPGQGEAFF; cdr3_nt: TGCGCCAGCAGCACCCCGGGACAGGGGGAAGCTTTCTTT
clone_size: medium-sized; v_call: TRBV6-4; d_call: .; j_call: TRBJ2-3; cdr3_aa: CASSRDFTDTQYF; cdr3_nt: TGTGCCAGCAGCAGGGACTTCACAGATACGCAGTATTTT
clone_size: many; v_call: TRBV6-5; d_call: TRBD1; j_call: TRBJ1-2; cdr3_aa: CASSYSGQGRYGYTF; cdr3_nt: TGTGCCAGCAGTTACTCAGGACAGGGTCGGTATGGCTACACCTTC
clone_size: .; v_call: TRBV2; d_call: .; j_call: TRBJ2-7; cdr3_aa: CASTGPGTAYEQYF; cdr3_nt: TGTGCCAGCACTGGACCGGGAACGGCCTACGAGCAGTACTTC
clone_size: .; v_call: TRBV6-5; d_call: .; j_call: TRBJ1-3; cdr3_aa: CASKATSSGNTIYF; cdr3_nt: TGTGCCAGTAAAGCGACGAGCTCTGGAAACACCATATATTTT
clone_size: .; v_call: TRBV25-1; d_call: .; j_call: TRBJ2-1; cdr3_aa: CASTQGLYNEQFF; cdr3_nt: TGTGCCAGCACCCAGGGACTTTACAATGAGCAGTTCTTC
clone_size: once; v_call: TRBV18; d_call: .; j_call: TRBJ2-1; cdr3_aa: CASAIGGNEQFF; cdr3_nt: TGTGCCAGCGCGATCGGCGGCAATGAGCAGTTCTTC
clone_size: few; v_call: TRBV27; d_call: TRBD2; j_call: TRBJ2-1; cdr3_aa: CASGRGWRAGGDEQFF; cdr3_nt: TGTGCCAGCGGAAGAGGCTGGAGGGCGGGAGGGGATGAGCAGTTCTTC
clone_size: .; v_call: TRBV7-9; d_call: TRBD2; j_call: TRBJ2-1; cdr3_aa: CASSLGGVVLGEQFF; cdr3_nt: TGTGCCAGCAGCCTGGGGGGGGTCGTTTTAGGAGAGCAGTTCTTC
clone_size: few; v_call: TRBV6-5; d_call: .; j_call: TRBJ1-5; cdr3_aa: CASSAGPSNQPQHF; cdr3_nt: TGTGCCAGCAGCGCTGGGCCTAGCAATCAGCCCCAGCATTTT
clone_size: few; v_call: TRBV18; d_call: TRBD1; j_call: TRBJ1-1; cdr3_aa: CASSPRSTTGGTEAFF; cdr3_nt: TGTGCCAGCTCACCACGGAGTACAACAGGGGGCACTGAAGCTTTCTTT
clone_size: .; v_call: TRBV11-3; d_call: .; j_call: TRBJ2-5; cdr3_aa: CASSPPGDRETQYF; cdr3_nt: TGTGCCAGCAGCCCCCCAGGGGATAGGGAGACCCAGTACTTC
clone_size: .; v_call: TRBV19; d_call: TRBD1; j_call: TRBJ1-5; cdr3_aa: CASSIANTGGGNQPQHF; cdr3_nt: TGTGCCAGTAGTATAGCCAACACAGGGGGTGGCAATCAGCCCCAGCATTTT
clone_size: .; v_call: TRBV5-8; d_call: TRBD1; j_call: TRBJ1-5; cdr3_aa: CASSTTGGSNQPQHF; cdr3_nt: TGTGCCAGCAGCACGACAGGGGGGAGCAATCAGCCCCAGCATTTT
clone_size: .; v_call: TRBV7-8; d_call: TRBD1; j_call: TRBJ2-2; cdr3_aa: CASSSRTGRTGELFF; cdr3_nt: TGTGCCAGCAGCTCCCGGACAGGGCGGACCGGGGAGCTGTTTTTT
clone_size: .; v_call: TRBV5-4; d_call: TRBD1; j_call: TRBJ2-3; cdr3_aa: CASRPGTGEDTQYF; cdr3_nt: TGTGCCAGCAGACCCGGGACAGGGGAAGATACGCAGTATTTT
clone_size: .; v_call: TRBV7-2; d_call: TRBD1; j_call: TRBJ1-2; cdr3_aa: CASSSRDRGFYGYTF; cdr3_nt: TGTGCCAGCAGCTCCCGGGACAGGGGTTTCTATGGCTACACCTTC
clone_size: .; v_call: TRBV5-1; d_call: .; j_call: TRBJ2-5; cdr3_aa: CASNGGTPQETQYF; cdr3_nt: TGCGCCAGCAATGGCGGTACCCCCCAAGAGACCCAGTACTTC
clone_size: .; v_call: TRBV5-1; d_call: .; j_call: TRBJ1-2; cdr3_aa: CASSLRGGGNYGYTF; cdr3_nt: TGCGCCAGCAGCCTCCGTGGGGGGGGTAACTATGGCTACACCTTC
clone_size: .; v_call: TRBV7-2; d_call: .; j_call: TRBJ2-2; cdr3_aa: CASSPYGASGTGELFF; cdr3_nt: TGTGCCAGCAGCCCCTATGGGGCCTCGGGCACCGGGGAGCTGTTTTTT
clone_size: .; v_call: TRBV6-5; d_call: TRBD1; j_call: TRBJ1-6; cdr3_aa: CASNRQGDNSPLHF; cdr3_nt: TGTGCCAGCAATCGACAGGGGGACAATTCACCCCTCCACTTT
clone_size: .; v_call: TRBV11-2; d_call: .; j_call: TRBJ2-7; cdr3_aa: CASSLAGEAYEQYF; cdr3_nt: TGTGCCAGCAGCTTAGCGGGAGAGGCCTACGAGCAGTACTTC
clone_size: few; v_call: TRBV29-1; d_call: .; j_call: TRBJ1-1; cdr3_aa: CSVRQGWNTEAFF; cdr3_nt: TGCAGCGTTCGGCAGGGGTGGAACACTGAAGCTTTCTTT
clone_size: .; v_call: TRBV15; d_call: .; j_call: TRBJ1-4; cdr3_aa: CATSRDGRENEKLFF; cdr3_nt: TGTGCCACCAGCAGAGACGGGAGGGAGAATGAAAAACTGTTTTTT
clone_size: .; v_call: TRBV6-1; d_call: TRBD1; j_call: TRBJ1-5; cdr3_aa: CASSASDRGSNQPQHF; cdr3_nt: TGTGCCAGCAGTGCCTCGGACAGGGGTAGCAATCAGCCCCAGCATTTT
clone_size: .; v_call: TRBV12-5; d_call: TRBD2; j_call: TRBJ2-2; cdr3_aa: CASGLDPRGGTGELFF; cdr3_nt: TGTGCTAGTGGTTTGGACCCCCGGGGGGGCACCGGGGAGCTGTTTTTT
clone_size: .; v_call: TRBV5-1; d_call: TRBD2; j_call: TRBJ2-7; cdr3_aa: CASSLGISGSSTPPEQYF; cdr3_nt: TGCGCCAGCAGCTTGGGGATCAGCGGGAGCTCTACCCCCCCCGAGCAGTACTTC
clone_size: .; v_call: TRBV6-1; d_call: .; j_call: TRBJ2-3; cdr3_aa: CASSEDAGTTDTQYF; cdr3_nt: TGTGCCAGCAGTGAAGACGCGGGGACCACAGATACGCAGTATTTT
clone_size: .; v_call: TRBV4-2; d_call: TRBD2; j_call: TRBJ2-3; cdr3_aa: CASSQEVAGGPQDTQYF; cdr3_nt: TGTGCCAGCAGCCAAGAAGTGGCGGGAGGGCCACAAGATACGCAGTATTTT
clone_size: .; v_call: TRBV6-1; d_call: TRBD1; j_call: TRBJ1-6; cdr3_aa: CASTESGQGYNSPLHF; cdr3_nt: TGTGCCAGCACTGAATCGGGACAGGGATATAATTCACCCCTCCACTTT
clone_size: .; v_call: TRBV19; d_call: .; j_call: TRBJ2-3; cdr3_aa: CASSSERVVITDTQYF; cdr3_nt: TGTGCCAGTAGTTCCGAGAGGGTAGTAATCACAGATACGCAGTATTTT
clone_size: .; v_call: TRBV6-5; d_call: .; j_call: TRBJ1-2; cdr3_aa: CASSSLRVYYGYTF; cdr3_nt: TGTGCCAGCAGTAGCCTCAGGGTTTACTATGGCTACACCTTC
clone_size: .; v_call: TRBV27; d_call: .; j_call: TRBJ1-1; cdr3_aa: CASSSPRDSYGEAFF; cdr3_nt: TGTGCCAGCAGTTCCCCCAGGGATTCGTACGGTGAAGCTTTCTTT
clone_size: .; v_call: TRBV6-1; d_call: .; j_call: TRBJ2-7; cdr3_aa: CASSDRRTRSSYEQYF; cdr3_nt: TGTGCCAGCAGTGATCGGAGAACTAGGTCTTCCTACGAGCAGTACTTC
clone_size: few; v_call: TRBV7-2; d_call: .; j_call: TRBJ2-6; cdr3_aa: CASSLGGSGANVLTF; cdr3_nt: TGTGCCAGCAGCTTAGGAGGCTCTGGGGCCAACGTCCTGACTTTC